This TCR beta chain was recovered during a study of shared clonotypes between healthy human individuals. Those who donated were healthy HIV-negative adults, with no recent acute infections or vaccinations reported. Here immunoSEQ multiplex PCR was the method, and the copy in TCRdb shows in-frame clones only, minus some. The sample shows some 2,000,000 clones, roughly 95% of them seen only once. CDR3 length: 17 residues. V lost 0 bases and J lost 10; bases outside the gene matches: 16. From germline, CDR1 is SGHDN and CDR2 FVKESK. The V gene is TRBV14, the J gene TRBJ2-5, with 8 bases identical to TRBD1. The specimen was naive CD4+ T cells sorted from blood. The subset denotes: CD45RA+ positively selected. The clonotype was recovered from a man aged 18 to 29 in good health. DNA for the CDR3: TGTGCCAGCAGCCAAGATTTCTCAGGGGGCCTCCAGGGCGACCAGTACTTC. This translates into CASSQDFSGGLQGDQYF.